These 22 T cell receptor beta chains came from one sample sequenced in a study of blood T cells in healthy people across ages. Combining a sample-barcoded 5' primer with a J-beta primer mix, a second PCR ran for 7 to 11 cycles. TCRdb reprocessed the 5' RACE reads via MiXCR and lists one record per CDR3 protein. The table has around 850,000 distinct CDR3 sequences, roughly 35% seen once. Material: blood. The receptor set was obtained from a man aged 18-30 years in good health.

This sequence joins TRBV3-1 and TRBJ1-5; a weak D match, TRBD1 (5 bases). Trimming removed 0 bases at V and 3 bases at J, with 12 bases between. The CDR3 contains 16 residues. Germline V CDR1 and CDR2: LGHDT, YNNKEL (reference sequence). This chain's CDR3 is CASSQDPGTNNQPQHF. In nucleotides, the CDR3 is TGTGCCAGCAGCCAAGATCCGGGGACCAACAATCAGCCCCAGCATTTT.

The V gene is TRBV12-3 or TRBV12-4, the J gene TRBJ1-4; the D is unclear. The CDR3 has 14 residues. Trimming took 3 bases from V and 0 from J, leaving 5 bases between them. In nucleotides, the CDR3 is TGTGCCAGCAGTTTTATTGCAACTAATGAAAAACTGTTTTTT. Its protein product is CASSFIATNEKLFF.

The J gene is TRBJ1-1, the V gene TRBV6-2 or TRBV6-3; no clear D. CDR1 and CDR2 from the germline V gene are MNHEY and SVGEGT. This CDR3 has 15 residues. The V gene lost 7 bases and the J gene lost 0 bases, with 15 bases spanning the gap. CDR3 nucleotide sequence: TGTGCCAGCACCGAACTCAGGCTAATGAACACTGAAGCTTTCTTT. The encoded protein is CASTELRLMNTEAFF.

Turning to this clonotype: Given a much more abundant clone one base away, this may be a read error. The chain uses TRBV4-3 and TRBJ2-1; a possible D gene is TRBD2 (6 bases). Germline values: CDR1 LGHNA, CDR2 YSLEER. The CDR3 covers 14 residues. The CDR3 sequence is CASSQDLGGNGQFF. CDR3 DNA sequence: TGCGCCAGCAGCCAAGACCTAGGCGGGAATGGGCAGTTCTTC.

The chain combines TRBV6-5 with TRBJ2-2; the match to TRBD2 covers 9 bases. V gave up 6 bases and J gave up 3 bases; unmatched junction bases: 5. The germline gives CDR1 MNHEY, CDR2 SVGAGI. The CDR3 extends over 15 amino acids. CDR3 coding DNA: TGTGCCAGCAGGAGCGCGGGGGGGCACACCGGGGAGCTGTTTTTT. Its protein product is CASRSAGGHTGELFF.

The chain carries TRBV15 and TRBJ2-3; the D gene is possibly TRBD2 (5 bases). Germline CDR1 reads LNHNV; CDR2 reads YYDKDF (reference sequence). With 0 bases removed from V and 4 bases from J, the gap between germline ends came to 14 bases. This CDR3 has 16 residues. The chain's CDR3 is CATSRDAEGFPDTQYF. DNA for the CDR3: TGTGCCACCAGCAGAGATGCTGAGGGTTTCCCAGATACGCAGTATTTT.

J is TRBJ2-7 and V is TRBV4-2; a weak D match, TRBD2 (5 bases). Germline CDR1 and CDR2: LGHNA and YNFKEQ. The CDR3 is 14 residues long. Trimming removed 2 bases from V and 2 bases from J, with 10 bases in between. The CDR3 DNA reads as TGTGCCAGCAGCCAAAGAGGGCTACCCTACGAGCAGTACTTC. It is translated as CASSQRGLPYEQYF.

As concerns this clonotype: Given a much more abundant clone one base away, this may be a read error. The chain joins TRBV6-5 to TRBJ2-1; no clear D. The ends were cut back, 6 bases at V and 3 bases at J, with 15 bases in the middle. Germline CDR1 and CDR2: MNHEY and SVGAGI. The CDR3 extends over 15 amino acids. The CDR3 nucleotides read TGTGCCAGCAGCCCCCAGCAACGCTTCTACAATGAGCAGTTCTTC. Translated: CASSPQQRFYNEQFF.

The chain recombines TRBV7-6 with TRBJ1-1; 7 bases match TRBD1. There are 15 residues in the CDR3. With 5 bases clipped from V and 4 bases from J, the junction kept 10 bases outside the gene matches. Germline CDR1 reads SGHVS; CDR2 reads FNYEAQ. CDR3 sequence reads: CASSPTGASLTEAFF. The CDR3 nucleotides are TGTGCCAGCAGCCCTACAGGGGCCAGTCTCACTGAAGCTTTCTTT.

This clonotype was seen only a few times. The chain uses TRBV20-1 and TRBJ2-3; 8 nucleotides agree with TRBD1. CDR1 DFQATT and CDR2 SNEGSKA come from the germline V gene (reference sequence). The V segment lost 0 bases and the J segment 4 bases; nucleotides outside the gene matches: 15. This CDR3 has 18 amino acids. The CDR3 bases are TGCAGTGCTAGAGATCGGCGCGACAGGGGAGTTATCCCAGATACGCAGTATTTT. The encoded protein is CSARDRRDRGVIPDTQYF.

Only a few counts were recorded for this clonotype. The rearrangement links TRBV28 to TRBJ1-1; 7 nucleotides match TRBD1. V lost 4 bases and J lost 2; bases outside the gene matches: 4. CDR1 MDHEN and CDR2 SYDVKM come from the germline V gene. The CDR3 sequence is 14 residues long. CDR3 sequence reads: CASSSDRENTEAFF. The CDR3 DNA reads as TGTGCCAGCAGTTCCGACAGGGAAAACACTGAAGCTTTCTTT. Drawing the rest from reference TRBV28 and TRBJ1-1, the complete variable domain is DVKVTQSSRYLVKRTGEKVFLECVQDMDHENMFWYRQDPGLGLRLIYFSYDVKMKEKGDIPEGYSVSREKKERFSLILESASTNQTSMYLCASSSDRENTEAFFGQGTRLTVV.

A remark on this clonotype: A read error may explain this, as a much larger clone is one base away. This chain connects TRBV25-1 to TRBJ1-6, with no clear D. Germline CDR1 MGHDK, CDR2 SYGVNS. This CDR3 is 15 amino acids long. Deletions cut 1 base from V and 6 bases from J, with 10 bases between. In DNA form, the CDR3 reads TGTGCCAGCAGTGAATCCACAGTAGGTAATTCACCCCTCCACTTT. This translates into CASSESTVGNSPLHF.

This clonotype was counted only a few times. The V gene is TRBV20-1, the J gene TRBJ2-3; 9 bases match TRBD2. V lost 5 bases and J lost 1; bases outside the gene matches: 7. Germline V gene lookup returns CDR1 DFQATT and CDR2 SNEGSKA (reference sequence). The CDR3 has 15 amino acids. CDR3 nucleotide sequence: TGCAGTGCTGGCCGATCTAGCGGGGGCACAGATACGCAGTATTTT. It encodes CSAGRSSGGTDTQYF.

This clonotype was counted a few times. The rearrangement uses TRBV6-5 and TRBJ1-1; 7 bases match TRBD1. CDR3 size: 16 residues. The V gene's germline CDR1 is MNHEY and CDR2 SVGAGI. The V gene end was trimmed by 7 bases and the J gene end by 4 bases; junction bases not matched to a gene: 15. CDR3 bases: TGTGCCAGCATGCTCACAGGGGTTGATCCCATCACTGAAGCTTTCTTT. Translating gives CASMLTGVDPITEAFF.

In this sample, this clonotype turned up a few times. The gene calls are TRBV11-2 and TRBJ1-5, with D unclear. The CDR3 is 13 residues long. CDR1 is SGHAT and CDR2 is FQNNGV in the germline V gene. Trimming left V 4 bases short and J 6 bases short, with 10 bases between. The CDR3 reads CASSSLEGQPQHF. CDR3 in DNA: TGTGCCAGCAGCTCCCTAGAGGGTCAGCCCCAGCATTTT. The entire variable domain, with the rest obtained from reference TRBV11-2 and TRBJ1-5, is as follows: EAGVAQSPRYKIIEKRQSVAFWCNPISGHATLYWYQQILGQGPKLLIQFQNNGVVDDSQLPKDRFSAERLKGVDSTLKIQPAKLEDSAVYLCASSSLEGQPQHFGDGTRLSIL.

This chain uses TRBV7-9 with TRBJ2-5; D possibly uses TRBD1 or TRBD2 (5 bases each). Germline V gene data show CDR1 as SEHNR and CDR2 as FQNEAQ (reference sequence). V was shortened by 5 bases and J by 11 bases, with 24 bases between the two germline ends. This CDR3 has 15 amino acids. DNA of the CDR3: TGTGCCAGCAGCCTAACGGGGCTTCTCGACAATGAGCAGTACTTC. Translating it yields CASSLTGLLDNEQYF. The full variable domain, rest sourced from reference TRBV7-9 and TRBJ2-5, is DTGVSQNPRHKITKRGQNVTFRCDPISEHNRLYWYRQTLGQGPEFLTYFQNEAQLEKSRLLSDRFSAERPKGSFSTLEIQRTEQGDSAMYLCASSLTGLLDNEQYFGPGTRLLVL.

This chain links TRBV7-9 with TRBJ2-1, with no clear D. CDR3 length equals 12 residues. Trimming left V 3 bases short and J 10 bases short, with 10 bases between. In germline, CDR1 is SEHNR, CDR2 FQNEAQ (reference sequence). The CDR3 spells CASSFDQTEQFF. The CDR3 DNA is TGTGCCAGCAGCTTTGATCAGACGGAGCAGTTCTTC.

This chain joins TRBV5-4 and TRBJ2-6; TRBD1 agrees at 8 bases. V lost 4 bases and J lost 5; bases outside the gene matches: 5. CDR3 length: 15 amino acids. Germline CDR1 reads SGHNT; CDR2 reads YYREEE (reference sequence). CDR3 sequence reads: CASSGGQGRANVLTF. The CDR3 DNA follows: TGTGCCAGCAGCGGAGGACAGGGAAGGGCCAACGTCCTGACTTTC.

The J gene is TRBJ2-1, the V gene TRBV7-2; a weak D match, TRBD2 (6 bases). In germline, CDR1 is SGHTA, CDR2 FQGNSA. This CDR3 is 20 amino acids long. Trimming removed 0 bases at V and 0 bases at J, with 21 bases between. CDR3: CASSLAPTRRAESSYNEQFF. As DNA, the CDR3 is TGTGCCAGCAGCTTAGCTCCGACTAGAAGGGCCGAGAGCTCCTACAATGAGCAGTTCTTC.

In its sample, this clonotype was seen a few times. V is TRBV6-2 or TRBV6-3 and J is TRBJ1-2, with unresolved D. Germline-derived CDR1 and CDR2 are MNHEY and SVGEGT. The ends were cut back, 6 bases at V and 4 bases at J, with 12 bases in the middle. The CDR3 is 13 amino acids. The CDR3 is CASSANPGYGYTF. The CDR3 bases are TGTGCCAGCAGCGCGAACCCCGGCTATGGCTACACCTTC.

This clonotype was detected a few times. The chain couples TRBV10-3 to TRBJ1-4; D is uncertain. The CDR3 is 13 residues long. The germline gives CDR1 ENHRY, CDR2 SYGVKD. Trimming cost V 6 bases and J 4 bases, with 9 bases left between them. CDR3 residues: CAIRQRINEKLFF. The CDR3 DNA reads as TGTGCCATCAGACAGCGCATTAATGAAAAACTGTTTTTT.

This clonotype was observed a handful of times. The rearrangement links TRBV12-3 or TRBV12-4 to TRBJ2-2, with D tentatively TRBD2 (6 bases). This CDR3 has 15 residues. Deletions cut 7 bases from V and 1 base from J, with 13 bases between. The CDR3 is CASNPGGVNTGELFF. The CDR3 DNA reads TGTGCCAGCAACCCCGGCGGGGTGAACACCGGGGAGCTGTTTTTT.